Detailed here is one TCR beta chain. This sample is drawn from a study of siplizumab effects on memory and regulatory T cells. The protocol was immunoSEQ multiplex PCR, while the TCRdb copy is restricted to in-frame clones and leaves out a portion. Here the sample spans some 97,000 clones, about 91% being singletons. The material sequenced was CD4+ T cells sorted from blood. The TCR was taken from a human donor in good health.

CDR3 loop: CASSFDSSSSYNSPLHF. CDR3 nucleotides: TGTGCCAGCAGTTTTGACAGCTCTAGCTCCTATAATTCACCCCTCCACTTT. The chain links TRBV27 to TRBJ1-6, with D perhaps matching TRBD1 (5 bases). This CDR3 is 17 amino acids long. Trimming shortened V by 3 bases and J by 0 bases, and 12 bases separated the two germline ends. The V gene's germline CDR1 is MNHEY and CDR2 SMNVEV (reference sequence).